Each of the 10 T cell receptor beta chains below was sequenced from the same sample in a study of OX40 agonist ivuxolimab in advanced cancers. Generated by immunoSEQ multiplex PCR, the TCRdb table keeps only in-frame clones and is missing some. The sample lists approximately 84,000 clones, just over 90% occurring once. Specimen: CD4+ or CD8+ T cells sorted from blood, collected in a trial of the OX40 agonist ivuxolimab. The receptors come from an adult with an advanced solid tumor such as melanoma, head and neck, liver or kidney cancer.

The rearrangement joins TRBV29-1 to TRBJ1-6; 7 bases agree with TRBD1. J lost 2 bases, V lost 5 bases, and 6 bases had no gene match. The CDR3 spans 15 residues. Germline V gene data show CDR1 as SQVTM and CDR2 as ANQGSEA. The CDR3 sequence is CSVNTGEPYNSPLHF. CDR3 nucleotides: TGCAGCGTTAATACAGGGGAACCCTATAATTCACCCCTCCACTTT.

This chain joins TRBV5-1 and TRBJ2-3; 7 nucleotides agree with TRBD2. The trim removed 1 base at V and 2 bases at J, leaving 7 bases unmatched. This CDR3 has 16 residues. Germline values: CDR1 SGHRS, CDR2 YFSETQ. In DNA form, the CDR3 reads TGCGCCAGCAGCTTGTGGGGGGAGGGGCCCACAGATACGCAGTATTTT. It specifies CASSLWGEGPTDTQYF.

V is TRBV5-1 and J is TRBJ2-5, with D perhaps matching TRBD1 (5 bases). V lost 2 bases and J 3 bases, leaving 8 bases between the germline ends. The V gene's germline CDR1 is SGHRS and CDR2 YFSETQ. This CDR3 region has 13 residues. CDR3 nucleotides: TGCGCCAGCAGCTTAGGGGCAAAAGAGACCCAGTACTTC. Its translation is CASSLGAKETQYF.

This chain links TRBV5-6 with TRBJ2-7; 8 bases are a match to TRBD1. V shed 2 bases and J 2 bases; nucleotides not matched to a gene: 6. The CDR3 runs to 15 residues. In germline, CDR1 is SGHDT, CDR2 YYEEEE. The CDR3 spells CASSFRGRRTYEQYF. The CDR3 region has the DNA TGTGCCAGCAGCTTCAGGGGGCGCCGAACCTACGAGCAGTACTTC.

The CDR3 is CASAEAYNEQFF. CDR3 nucleotide sequence: TGTGCCAGTGCGGAAGCCTACAATGAGCAGTTCTTC. The rearrangement joins TRBV19 to TRBJ2-1; no clear D gene. The CDR3 runs to 12 residues. The V gene's germline CDR1 is LNHDA and CDR2 SQIVND (reference sequence). Trimming cost V 8 bases and J 2 bases, with 7 bases left between them.

V is TRBV29-1 and J is TRBJ2-1; 7 positions agree with TRBD1. Per germline, CDR1 SQVTM and CDR2 ANQGSEA. The CDR3 loop spans 14 amino acids. V trimming: 5 bases; J trimming: 9 bases; junction bases outside the gene matches: 13. The CDR3 here is CSVPQGLVVAEQFF. The CDR3 DNA reads TGCAGCGTTCCACAGGGGTTGGTAGTGGCTGAGCAGTTCTTC.

V gene TRBV2 combines with J gene TRBJ2-3; D remains unclear. CDR1 and CDR2 (germline): SNHLY, FYNNEI. This CDR3 spans 14 amino acids. The V gene lost 1 base and the J gene lost 2 bases, with 7 bases spanning the gap. CDR3 in amino acids: CASSEGYPTDTQYF. The CDR3 DNA reads as TGTGCCAGCAGTGAAGGGTACCCCACAGATACGCAGTATTTT.

V gene TRBV11-3 combines with J gene TRBJ2-5, with 7 bases matching TRBD1. V lost 5 bases to trimming and J lost 5 bases; unmatched junction nucleotides: 11. The CDR3 totals 15 residues. Per germline, CDR1 SGHNT and CDR2 YENEEA. CDR3 sequence: CASSLETGMRETQYF. The CDR3 DNA reads TGTGCCAGCAGCCTCGAGACAGGGATGCGGGAGACCCAGTACTTC.

This chain uses TRBV19 with TRBJ1-2; 11 bases line up with TRBD1. Germline lookup yields CDR1 LNHDA and CDR2 SQIVND (reference sequence). The CDR3 extends over 16 amino acids. V gave up 6 bases and J gave up 1 base; unmatched junction bases: 7. In nucleotides, the CDR3 is TGTGCCAGTAGCCCGGACAGGGGGCTCTATAACTATGGCTACACCTTC. Protein: CASSPDRGLYNYGYTF.

The chain has TRBV5-4 and TRBJ2-7, with unresolved D. The CDR3 runs 16 residues. Trimming took off 0 bases at V and 6 bases at J, with 19 bases between the two ends. In germline, CDR1 is SGHNT, CDR2 YYREEE (reference sequence). The CDR3 sequence: CASSLALNLRPSEQYF. Here the CDR3 DNA reads TGTGCCAGCAGCTTGGCCCTAAATCTTAGGCCCAGCGAGCAGTACTTC.